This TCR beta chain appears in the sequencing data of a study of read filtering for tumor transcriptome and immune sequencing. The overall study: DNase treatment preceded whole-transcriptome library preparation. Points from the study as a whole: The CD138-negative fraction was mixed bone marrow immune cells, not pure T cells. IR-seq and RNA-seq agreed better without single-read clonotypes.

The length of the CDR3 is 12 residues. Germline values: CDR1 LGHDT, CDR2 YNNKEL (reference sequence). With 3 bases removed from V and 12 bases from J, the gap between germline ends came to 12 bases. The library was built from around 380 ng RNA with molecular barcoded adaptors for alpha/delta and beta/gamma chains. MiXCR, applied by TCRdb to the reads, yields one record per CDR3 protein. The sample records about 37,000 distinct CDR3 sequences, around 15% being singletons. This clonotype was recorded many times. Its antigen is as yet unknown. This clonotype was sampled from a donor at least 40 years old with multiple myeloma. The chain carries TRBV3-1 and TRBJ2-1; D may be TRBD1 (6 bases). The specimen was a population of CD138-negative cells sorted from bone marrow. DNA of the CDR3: TGTGCCAGCAGCCATACAGGGTCTCGGCAGTTCTTC. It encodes CASSHTGSRQFF.